A selection of T cell receptor beta chains follows, all from one sample in a study of shared clonotypes between healthy human individuals. TCRdb's copy holds only in-frame clones and misses some; the assay was immunoSEQ multiplex PCR. This table has roughly 1,500,000 clones, under 99% appearing once. The specimen was naive CD4+ T cells sorted from blood. These receptors all stem from a man aged 25 to 45 in good health. Each CDR3 is given with its conserved first and last residue. The order of the fields is V gene, J gene, CDR3 length, clone size, D gene, CDR3 DNA, CDR3 protein. The D gene is left open where the match is weak. Clone size, where shown, is once, few, many, or a class for clones that have expanded.

TRBV5-4	TRBJ1-2	15	NA	TRBD1	TGTGCCAGCAGCTCGGGGACAGGGAGAGACTATGGCTACACCTTC	CASSSGTGRDYGYTF
TRBV10-2	TRBJ2-5	18	NA	TRBD2	TGCGCCAGCAGTGAGGCCACCCTAGGCGGGAGGGCCATTGACCCCCAGTACTTC	CASSEATLGGRAIDPQYF
TRBV9	TRBJ2-5	15	NA	TRBD1	TGTGCCAGCAGCGTAGGGCAGGGGGCGCCGCAGACCCAGTACTTC	CASSVGQGAPQTQYF
TRBV5-4	TRBJ2-7	11	NA	NA	TGTGCCAGCAGTCACGGGGGCGAGCAGTACTTC	CASSHGGEQYF
TRBV18	TRBJ1-5	14	NA	NA	TGTGCCAGCTCACCGACGCGGTCGCTGGGGCCCCAGCATTTT	CASSPTRSLGPQHF
TRBV9	TRBJ1-5	13	NA	NA	TGTGCCAGCAGCGAAAATGCGCGTCAGCCCCAGCATTTT	CASSENARQPQHF
TRBV6-5	TRBJ2-1	16	NA	TRBD1	TGTGCCAGCAGTTATTTTTCCACAGGGGGTAGGGGTGAGCAGTTCTTC	CASSYFSTGGRGEQFF
TRBV7-6	TRBJ2-2	16	NA	TRBD2	TGTGCCAGCAGCTTAATTAGCGGGAGAGGAACCGGGGAGCTGTTTTTT	CASSLISGRGTGELFF
TRBV10-3	TRBJ2-7	16	NA	TRBD2	TGTGCCATCAGTGAGTCAAGACTAGCGGGAGGTTGGGAGCAGTACTTC	CAISESRLAGGWEQYF
TRBV5-1	TRBJ2-3	16	NA	NA	TGCGCCAGCAGCTTGGGGCAGGGGATGAGCACAGATACGCAGTATTTT	CASSLGQGMSTDTQYF
TRBV18	TRBJ1-5	16	NA	NA	TGTGCCAGCTCACAGCGGGGGGGGCGCGGCAATCAGCCCCAGCATTTT	CASSQRGGRGNQPQHF
TRBV28	TRBJ2-7	15	once	TRBD1	TGTGCCAGCAGTTTATCCGGACAGGGGGCCTACGAGCAGTACTTC	CASSLSGQGAYEQYF
TRBV27	TRBJ2-7	14	NA	TRBD1	TGTGCCAGCAGTCCCTGGGACAGGGTCTACGAGCAGTACTTC	CASSPWDRVYEQYF
TRBV5-4	TRBJ2-1	14	NA	NA	TGTGCCAGCAGCTTGGTAAGCGGGCACAATGAGCAGTTCTTC	CASSLVSGHNEQFF
TRBV6-5	TRBJ2-7	14	NA	TRBD1	TGTGCCAGCAGCCCCGGGACAGGGCTCTACGAGCAGTACTTC	CASSPGTGLYEQYF
TRBV7-9	TRBJ2-7	14	NA	TRBD1	TGTGCCAGCAGCCCGCAACAGGGGTTGGGCGAGCAGTACTTC	CASSPQQGLGEQYF
TRBV7-8	TRBJ1-1	15	NA	NA	TGTGCCAGCAGCCTAAGGACAGCGAGTGACACTGAAGCTTTCTTT	CASSLRTASDTEAFF
TRBV27	TRBJ2-6	16	once	NA	TGTGCCAGCAGTTGGGGCGGGAACTCTGGGGCCAACGTCCTGACTTTC	CASSWGGNSGANVLTF
TRBV5-1	TRBJ2-7	14	NA	TRBD2	TGCGCCAGCAGCTTGCAAGCGGGAGATAGCGAGCAGTACTTC	CASSLQAGDSEQYF
TRBV6-1	TRBJ2-7	14	NA	NA	TGTGCCAGCAGTGCGGACCGAAGCTCCTACGAGCAGTACTTC	CASSADRSSYEQYF
TRBV27	TRBJ2-2	16	NA	NA	TGTGCCAGCAGTTTAGGGAGCGGGTCGAACACCGGGGAGCTGTTTTTT	CASSLGSGSNTGELFF
TRBV7-8	TRBJ2-7	13	NA	NA	TGTGCCAGCAGCTTCTCCCCAGTCTACGAGCAGTACTTC	CASSFSPVYEQYF
TRBV5-6	TRBJ1-5	14	NA	TRBD1	TGTGCCAGCAGCTTGTGGCAGGGGGGTCAGCCCCAGCATTTT	CASSLWQGGQPQHF
TRBV7-7	TRBJ2-5	18	NA	NA	TGTGCCAGCAGCTTAACCCTCCGGAGAAGCTTAACCGATGAGACCCAGTACTTC	CASSLTLRRSLTDETQYF
TRBV10-1	TRBJ2-1	13	NA	NA	TGCGCCAGCAGTGAGTCCGGGATCTTTGAGCAGTTCTTC	CASSESGIFEQFF